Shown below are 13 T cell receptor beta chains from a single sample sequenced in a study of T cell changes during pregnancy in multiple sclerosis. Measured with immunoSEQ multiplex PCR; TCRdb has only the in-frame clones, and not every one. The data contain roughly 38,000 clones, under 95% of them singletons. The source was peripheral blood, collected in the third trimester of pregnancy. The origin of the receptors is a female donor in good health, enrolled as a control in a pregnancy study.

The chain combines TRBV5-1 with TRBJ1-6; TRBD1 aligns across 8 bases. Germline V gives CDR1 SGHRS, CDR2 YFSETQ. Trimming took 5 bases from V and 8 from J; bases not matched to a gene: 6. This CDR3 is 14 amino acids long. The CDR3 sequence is CASRLRGQDSPLHF. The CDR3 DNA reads TGCGCCAGCAGACTCAGGGGGCAGGATTCACCCCTCCACTTT.

Here the CDR3 reads CASSPAASGGPGDTQYF. For the CDR3, the DNA is TGTGCCAGTAGTCCCGCAGCTAGCGGGGGGCCGGGAGATACGCAGTATTTT. This chain connects TRBV19 to TRBJ2-3, with 11 bases lining up with TRBD2. Germline V lookup: CDR1 LNHDA, CDR2 SQIVND (reference sequence). V shed 5 bases, J shed 5 bases, and the junction held 12 bases outside the gene matches. This CDR3 spans 17 amino acids.

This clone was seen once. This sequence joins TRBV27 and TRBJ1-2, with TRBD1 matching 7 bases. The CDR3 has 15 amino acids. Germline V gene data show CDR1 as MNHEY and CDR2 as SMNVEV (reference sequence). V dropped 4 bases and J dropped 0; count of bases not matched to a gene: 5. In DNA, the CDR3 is TGTGCCAGCAGTTCCGACAGGGAGGCTAACTATGGCTACACCTTC. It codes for CASSSDREANYGYTF.

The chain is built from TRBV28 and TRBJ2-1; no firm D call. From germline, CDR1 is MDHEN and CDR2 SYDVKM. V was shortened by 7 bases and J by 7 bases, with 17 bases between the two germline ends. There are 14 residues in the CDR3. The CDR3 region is CASKPSGSRNEQFF. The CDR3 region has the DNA TGTGCCAGCAAGCCGTCCGGTAGTCGTAATGAGCAGTTCTTC.

Written as DNA, the CDR3 is TGCGCCAGCAGCCAAGAATTTTCTACCGGACATCGCCAAGAGACCCAGTACTTC. The encoded protein is CASSQEFSTGHRQETQYF. This sequence joins TRBV4-1 and TRBJ2-5; TRBD1 might be the D (5 bases). CDR1 and CDR2 (germline): MGHRA, YSYEKL. The V gene lost 0 bases and the J gene lost 1 base, with 18 bases spanning the gap. The CDR3 sequence is 18 residues long.

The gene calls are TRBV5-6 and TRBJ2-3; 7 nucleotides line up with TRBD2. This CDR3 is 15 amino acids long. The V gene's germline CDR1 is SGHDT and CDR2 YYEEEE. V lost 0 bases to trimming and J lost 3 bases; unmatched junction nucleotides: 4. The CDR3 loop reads CASSLEAGRTDTQYF. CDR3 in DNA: TGTGCCAGCAGCTTGGAAGCGGGAAGGACAGATACGCAGTATTTT.

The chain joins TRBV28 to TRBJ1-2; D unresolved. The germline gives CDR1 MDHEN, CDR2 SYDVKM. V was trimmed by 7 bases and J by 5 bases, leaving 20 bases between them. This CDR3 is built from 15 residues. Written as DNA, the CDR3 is TGTGCCAGCAACTATCCCGTCGGGATGGGGTATGGCTACACCTTC. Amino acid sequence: CASNYPVGMGYGYTF.

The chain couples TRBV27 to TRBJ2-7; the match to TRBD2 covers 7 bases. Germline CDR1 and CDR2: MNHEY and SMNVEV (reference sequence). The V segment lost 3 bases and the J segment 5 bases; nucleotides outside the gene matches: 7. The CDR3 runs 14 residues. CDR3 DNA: TGTGCCAGCAGTTTTTTGGGAGGGCGTCACGAGCAGTACTTC. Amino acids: CASSFLGGRHEQYF.

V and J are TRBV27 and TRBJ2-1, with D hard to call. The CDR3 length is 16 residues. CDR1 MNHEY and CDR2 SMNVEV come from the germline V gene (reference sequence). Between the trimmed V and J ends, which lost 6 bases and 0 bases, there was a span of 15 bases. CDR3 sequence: CASSSRARSSYNEQFF. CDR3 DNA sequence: TGTGCCAGCAGCTCCCGAGCGAGAAGCTCCTACAATGAGCAGTTCTTC.

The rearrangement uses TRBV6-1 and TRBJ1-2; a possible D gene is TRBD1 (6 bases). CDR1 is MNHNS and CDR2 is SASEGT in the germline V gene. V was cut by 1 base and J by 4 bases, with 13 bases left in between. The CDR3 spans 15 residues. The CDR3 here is CASSEGGGASYGYTF. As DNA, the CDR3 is TGTGCCAGCAGTGAAGGTGGGGGGGCGAGCTATGGCTACACCTTC.

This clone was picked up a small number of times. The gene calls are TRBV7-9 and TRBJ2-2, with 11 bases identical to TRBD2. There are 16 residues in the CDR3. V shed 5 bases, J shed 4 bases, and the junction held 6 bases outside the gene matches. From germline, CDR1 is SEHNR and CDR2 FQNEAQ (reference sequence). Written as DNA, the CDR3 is TGTGCCAGCAGCCAGGGGACTAGCGGAATCACCGGGGAGCTGTTTTTT. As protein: CASSQGTSGITGELFF.

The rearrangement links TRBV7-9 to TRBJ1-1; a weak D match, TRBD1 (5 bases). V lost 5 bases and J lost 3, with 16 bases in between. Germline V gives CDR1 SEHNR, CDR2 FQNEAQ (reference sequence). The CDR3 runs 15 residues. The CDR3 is CASSPPEVGDTEAFF. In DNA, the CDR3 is TGTGCCAGCAGCCCGCCCGAAGTAGGGGACACTGAAGCTTTCTTT.

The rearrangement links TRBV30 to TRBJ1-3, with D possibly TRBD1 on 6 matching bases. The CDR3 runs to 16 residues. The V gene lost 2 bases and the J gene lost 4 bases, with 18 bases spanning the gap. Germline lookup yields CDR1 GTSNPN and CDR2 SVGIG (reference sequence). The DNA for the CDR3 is TGTGCCTGGAGTTTTGGACAGTTATCAACCGGAAACACCATATATTTT. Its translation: CAWSFGQLSTGNTIYF.